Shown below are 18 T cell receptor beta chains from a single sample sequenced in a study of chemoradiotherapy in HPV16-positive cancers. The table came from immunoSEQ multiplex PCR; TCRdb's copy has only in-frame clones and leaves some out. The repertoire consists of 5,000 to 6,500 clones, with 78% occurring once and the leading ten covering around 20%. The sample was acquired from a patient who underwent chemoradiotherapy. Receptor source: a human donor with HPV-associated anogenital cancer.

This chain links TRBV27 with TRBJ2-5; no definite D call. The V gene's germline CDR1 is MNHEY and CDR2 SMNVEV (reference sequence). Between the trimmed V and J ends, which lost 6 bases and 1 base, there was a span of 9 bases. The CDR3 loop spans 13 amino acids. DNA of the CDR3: TGTGCCAGCAGCCAGGAGCGCCAAGAGACCCAGTACTTC. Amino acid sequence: CASSQERQETQYF.

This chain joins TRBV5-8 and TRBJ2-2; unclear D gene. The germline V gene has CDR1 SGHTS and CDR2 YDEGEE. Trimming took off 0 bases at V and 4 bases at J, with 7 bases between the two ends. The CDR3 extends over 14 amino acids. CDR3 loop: CASSLEQITGELFF. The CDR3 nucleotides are TGTGCCAGCAGCTTGGAACAGATCACCGGGGAGCTGTTTTTT. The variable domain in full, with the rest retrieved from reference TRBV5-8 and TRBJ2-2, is EAGVTQSPTHLIKTRGQQATLRCSPISGHTSVYWYQQALGLGLQFLLWYDEGEERNRGNFPPRFSGRQFPNYSSELNVNALELEDSALYLCASSLEQITGELFFGEGSRLTVL.

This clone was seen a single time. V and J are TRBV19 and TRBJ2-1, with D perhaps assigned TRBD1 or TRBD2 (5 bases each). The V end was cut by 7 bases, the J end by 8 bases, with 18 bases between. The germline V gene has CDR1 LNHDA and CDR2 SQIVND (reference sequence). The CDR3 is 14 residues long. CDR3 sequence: CASKTGTPEDEQFF. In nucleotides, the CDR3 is TGTGCCAGTAAAACCGGGACCCCGGAGGATGAGCAGTTCTTC.

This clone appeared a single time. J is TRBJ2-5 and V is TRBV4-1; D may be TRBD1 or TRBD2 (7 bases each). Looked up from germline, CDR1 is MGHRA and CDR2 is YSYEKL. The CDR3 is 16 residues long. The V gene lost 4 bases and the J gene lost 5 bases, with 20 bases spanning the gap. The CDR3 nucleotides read TGCGCCAGCAGCCCCAGGAGGGAGGGGGCAGGGGAGACCCAGTACTTC. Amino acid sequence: CASSPRREGAGETQYF.

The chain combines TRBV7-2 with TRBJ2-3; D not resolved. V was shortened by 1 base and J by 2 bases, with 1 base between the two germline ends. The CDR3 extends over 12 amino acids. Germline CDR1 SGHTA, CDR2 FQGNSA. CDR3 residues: CASSLDTDTQYF. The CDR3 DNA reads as TGTGCCAGCAGCTTAGACACAGATACGCAGTATTTT.

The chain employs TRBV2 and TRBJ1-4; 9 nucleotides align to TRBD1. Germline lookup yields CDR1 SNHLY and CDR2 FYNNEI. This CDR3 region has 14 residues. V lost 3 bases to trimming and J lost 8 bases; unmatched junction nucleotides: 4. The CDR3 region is CASSEGQGREKLFF. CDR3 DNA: TGTGCCAGCAGTGAGGGACAGGGAAGGGAAAAACTGTTTTTT.

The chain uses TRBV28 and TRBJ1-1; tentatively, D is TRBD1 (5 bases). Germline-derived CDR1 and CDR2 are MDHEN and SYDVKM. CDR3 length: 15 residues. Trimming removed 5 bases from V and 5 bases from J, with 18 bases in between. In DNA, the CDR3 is TGTGCCAGCAGTCTGGCCGGGACTTGGGGGACTGAAGCTTTCTTT. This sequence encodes CASSLAGTWGTEAFF.

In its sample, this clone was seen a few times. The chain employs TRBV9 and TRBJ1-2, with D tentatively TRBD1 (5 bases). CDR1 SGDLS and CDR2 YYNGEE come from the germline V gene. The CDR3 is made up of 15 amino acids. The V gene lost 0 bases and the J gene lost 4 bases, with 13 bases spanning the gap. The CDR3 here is CASSVAWDPSYGYTF. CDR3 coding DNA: TGTGCCAGCAGCGTAGCTTGGGACCCGAGCTATGGCTACACCTTC.

The CDR3 nucleotides are TGCAGCGTTGGGGGACAGGGGATCGACGAGCAGTACTTC. Protein sequence: CSVGGQGIDEQYF. The chain is built from TRBV29-1 and TRBJ2-7; TRBD1 agrees at 10 bases. V shed 4 bases, J shed 5 bases, and the junction held 5 bases outside the gene matches. Germline assignment: CDR1 SQVTM and CDR2 ANQGSEA. CDR3 length: 13 amino acids.

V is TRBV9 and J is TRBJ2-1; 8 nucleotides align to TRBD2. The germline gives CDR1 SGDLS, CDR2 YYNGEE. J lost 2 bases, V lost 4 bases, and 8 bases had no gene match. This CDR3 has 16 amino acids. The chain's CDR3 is CASSPLWRGAYNEQFF. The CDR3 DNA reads TGTGCCAGCAGCCCCCTTTGGCGGGGGGCCTACAATGAGCAGTTCTTC.

The CDR3: CAISEGTRPGANSYNEQFF. The CDR3 DNA reads as TGTGCCATCAGTGAGGGCACCCGCCCCGGGGCAAACTCCTACAATGAGCAGTTCTTC. The gene calls are TRBV10-3 and TRBJ2-1; D possibly uses TRBD1 or TRBD2 (5 bases each). CDR3 size: 19 residues. The V end was cut by 2 bases, the J end by 0 bases, with 20 bases between. Germline V lookup: CDR1 ENHRY, CDR2 SYGVKD.

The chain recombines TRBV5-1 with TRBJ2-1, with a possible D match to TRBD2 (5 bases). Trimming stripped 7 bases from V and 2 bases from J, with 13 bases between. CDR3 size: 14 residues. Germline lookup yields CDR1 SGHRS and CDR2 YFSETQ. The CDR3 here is CASGPGIPYNEQFF. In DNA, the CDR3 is TGCGCCAGCGGCCCCGGGATCCCCTACAATGAGCAGTTCTTC.

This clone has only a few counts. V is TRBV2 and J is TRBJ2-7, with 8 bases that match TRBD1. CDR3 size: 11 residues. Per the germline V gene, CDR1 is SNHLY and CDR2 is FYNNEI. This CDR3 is CASRGDRRSCV. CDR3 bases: TGTGCCAGCAGGGGGGACAGGAGGTCTTGTGTG.

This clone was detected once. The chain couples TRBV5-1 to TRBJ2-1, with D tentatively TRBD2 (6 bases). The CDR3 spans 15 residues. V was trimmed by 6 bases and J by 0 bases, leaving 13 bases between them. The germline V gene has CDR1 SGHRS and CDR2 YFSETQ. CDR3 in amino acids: CASTSGTSSYNEQFF. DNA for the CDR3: TGCGCCAGCACCTCCGGGACTTCCTCCTACAATGAGCAGTTCTTC.

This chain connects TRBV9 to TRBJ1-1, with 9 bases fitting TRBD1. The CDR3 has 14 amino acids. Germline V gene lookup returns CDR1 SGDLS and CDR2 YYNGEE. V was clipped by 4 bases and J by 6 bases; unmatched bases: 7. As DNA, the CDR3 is TGTGCCAGCAGCAAACGGACAGGGGTGGCTGAAGCTTTCTTT. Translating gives CASSKRTGVAEAFF.

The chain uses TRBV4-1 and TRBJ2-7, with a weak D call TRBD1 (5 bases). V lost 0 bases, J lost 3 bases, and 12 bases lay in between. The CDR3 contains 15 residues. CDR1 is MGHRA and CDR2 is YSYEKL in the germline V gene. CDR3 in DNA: TGCGCCAGCAGCCAAGAAAAGGGGAAGGTCTACGAGCAGTACTTC. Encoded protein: CASSQEKGKVYEQYF.

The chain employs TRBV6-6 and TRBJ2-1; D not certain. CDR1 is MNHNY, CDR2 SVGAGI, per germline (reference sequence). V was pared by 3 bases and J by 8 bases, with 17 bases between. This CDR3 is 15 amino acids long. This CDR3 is CASSYPLGGYDEQFF. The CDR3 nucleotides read TGTGCCAGCAGTTATCCCCTTGGTGGGTACGATGAGCAGTTCTTC.

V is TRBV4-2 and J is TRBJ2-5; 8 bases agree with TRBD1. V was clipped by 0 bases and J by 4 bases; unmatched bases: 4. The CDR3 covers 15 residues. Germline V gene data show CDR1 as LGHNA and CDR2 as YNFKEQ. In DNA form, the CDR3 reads TGTGCCAGCAGCCAAGAGGCCAGGGGGCCAGAGACCCAGTACTTC. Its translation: CASSQEARGPETQYF.